The 32 T cell receptor beta chains reported below all come from one sample, sequenced in a study of cytomegalovirus exposure and HLA in healthy donors. The PCR contained 60 Vbeta and 13 Jbeta primers. The method was immunoSEQ multiplex PCR; TCRdb's version includes in-frame clones alone and lacks a portion of them. The sample table sets out fewer than 200,000 clones. What was sequenced was PBMCs. These TCRs come from a woman between 55 and 75 years old in good health and CMV-seronegative.

This sequence joins TRBV5-6 and TRBJ1-1, with D uncertain. The length of the CDR3 is 12 residues. Germline CDR1 and CDR2: SGHDT and YYEEEE. V lost 3 bases to trimming and J lost 5 bases, with 8 bases between them. The CDR3 reads CASSSFETEAFF. The CDR3 DNA sequence: TGTGCCAGCAGCTCTTTCGAGACTGAAGCTTTCTTT.

V and J are TRBV10-3 and TRBJ2-3, with no clear D. CDR3 length equals 15 residues. In germline, CDR1 is ENHRY, CDR2 SYGVKD. V was cut by 0 bases and J by 0 bases, with 7 bases left in between. This chain's CDR3 is CAISESPGSTDTQYF. CDR3 nucleotide sequence: TGTGCCATCAGTGAGTCGCCAGGAAGCACAGATACGCAGTATTTT.

The chain links TRBV14 to TRBJ2-7; TRBD2 is a possible D gene (6 bases). CDR1 is SGHDN, CDR2 FVKESK, per germline. V lost 1 base, J lost 2 bases, and 12 bases lay in between. The length of the CDR3 is 15 residues. This chain's CDR3 is CASSQARGGPYEQYF. For the CDR3, the DNA is TGTGCCAGCAGCCAAGCGCGGGGCGGACCCTACGAGCAGTACTTC. Looking up the rest from reference TRBV14 and TRBJ2-7 gives the full variable domain: EAGVTQFPSHSVIEKGQTVTLRCDPISGHDNLYWYRRVMGKEIKFLLHFVKESKQDESGMPNNRFLAERTGGTYSTLKVQPAELEDSGVYFCASSQARGGPYEQYFGPGTRLTVT.

The J gene is TRBJ1-1, the V gene TRBV9; no reliable D call. Germline V lookup: CDR1 SGDLS, CDR2 YYNGEE. This CDR3 comprises 14 residues. With 0 bases removed from V and 5 bases from J, the gap between germline ends came to 11 bases. The CDR3 loop reads CASSVGSVMTEAFF. The DNA for the CDR3 is TGTGCCAGCAGCGTAGGATCAGTTATGACTGAAGCTTTCTTT. Drawing the rest from reference TRBV9 and TRBJ1-1, the complete variable domain is DSGVTQTPKHLITATGQRVTLRCSPRSGDLSVYWYQQSLDQGLQFLIQYYNGEERAKGNILERFSAQQFPDLHSELNLSSLELGDSALYFCASSVGSVMTEAFFGQGTRLTVV.

The chain combines TRBV5-1 with TRBJ1-2; D is uncertain. V lost 4 bases and J 4 bases, leaving 11 bases between the germline ends. The CDR3 totals 13 residues. The germline CDR1 and CDR2 sequences are SGHRS and YFSETQ. CDR3 coding DNA: TGCGCCAGCAGCCTCGGACTGTTCTATGGCTACACCTTC. It encodes CASSLGLFYGYTF. Complete variable domain (other parts from reference TRBV5-1 and TRBJ1-2): KAGVTQTPRYLIKTRGQQVTLSCSPISGHRSVSWYQQTPGQGLQFLFEYFSETQRNKGNFPGRFSGRQFSNSRSEMNVSTLELGDSALYLCASSLGLFYGYTFGSGTRLTVV.

The chain recombines TRBV2 with TRBJ2-1; 10 nucleotides align to TRBD2. This CDR3 spans 15 amino acids. J was trimmed by 8 bases and V by 4 bases; bases with no gene match: 8. Per germline, CDR1 SNHLY and CDR2 FYNNEI. The CDR3 sequence: CASSVKREGGYEQFF. DNA of the CDR3: TGTGCCAGCAGTGTGAAGCGGGAGGGGGGCTATGAGCAGTTCTTC.

The chain links TRBV7-6 to TRBJ2-5, with D possibly matching TRBD1 (6 bases). The CDR3 has 17 residues. Germline CDR1 reads SGHVS; CDR2 reads FNYEAQ. With 5 bases removed from V and 1 base from J, the gap between germline ends came to 20 bases. The CDR3 DNA follows: TGTGCCAGCAGCCCTCTTCCCTTGGGGACATTCCAAGAGACCCAGTACTTC. Encoded protein: CASSPLPLGTFQETQYF.

The chain has TRBV6-5 and TRBJ1-1, with unresolved D. Germline V gene sequence: CDR1 MNHEY, CDR2 SVGAGI. The V gene lost 6 bases and the J gene lost 0 bases, with 11 bases spanning the gap. This CDR3 is built from 14 residues. CDR3 DNA sequence: TGTGCCAGCAGCCCGACACCGCTGAACACTGAAGCTTTCTTT. The encoded protein is CASSPTPLNTEAFF.

The rearrangement uses TRBV5-1 and TRBJ2-6; the D is unclear. Germline lookup yields CDR1 SGHRS and CDR2 YFSETQ. The CDR3 sequence is 15 residues long. V was trimmed by 2 bases and J by 1 base, leaving 7 bases between them. CDR3 residues: CASSLTLSGANVLTF. In nucleotides, the CDR3 is TGCGCCAGCAGCTTAACATTATCTGGGGCCAACGTCCTGACTTTC. The full variable domain, in which reference TRBV5-1 and TRBJ2-6 provide the parts outside the CDR3, is KAGVTQTPRYLIKTRGQQVTLSCSPISGHRSVSWYQQTPGQGLQFLFEYFSETQRNKGNFPGRFSGRQFSNSRSEMNVSTLELGDSALYLCASSLTLSGANVLTFGAGSRLTVL.

The CDR3 DNA reads TGTGCCAGTAGTATTTACGAGGGACAGGGGGTATACGAGCAGTACTTC. This encodes CASSIYEGQGVYEQYF. The gene calls are TRBV19 and TRBJ2-7, with 11 bases identical to TRBD1. The CDR3 has 16 amino acids. Germline trimming cut 3 bases from V and 4 bases from J; bases unmatched to any gene: 8. CDR1 is LNHDA and CDR2 is SQIVND in the germline V gene (reference sequence). The variable domain in full, completed from reference TRBV19 and TRBJ2-7, reads DGGITQSPKYLFRKEGQNVTLSCEQNLNHDAMYWYRQDPGQGLRLIYYSQIVNDFQKGDIAEGYSVSREKKESFPLTVTSAQKNPTAFYLCASSIYEGQGVYEQYFGPGTRLTVT.

This rearrangement joins TRBV5-1 to TRBJ1-5; D is possibly TRBD1 (6 bases). The ends were cut back, 4 bases at V and 2 bases at J, with 13 bases in the middle. Germline-derived CDR1 and CDR2 are SGHRS and YFSETQ. The CDR3 contains 15 residues. The CDR3 region is CASSPRGGGNQPQHF. The CDR3 nucleotides read TGCGCCAGCAGCCCTAGGGGGGGAGGCAATCAGCCCCAGCATTTT.

V and J are TRBV9 and TRBJ2-5; 9 nucleotides align to TRBD1. Trimming at V came to 4 bases and at J to 5 bases, leaving 3 bases not matched to a gene. In germline, CDR1 is SGDLS, CDR2 YYNGEE. The CDR3 has 13 residues. Here the CDR3 reads CASSRTGEETQYF. The CDR3 DNA is TGTGCCAGCAGCAGGACAGGGGAGGAGACCCAGTACTTC.

J is TRBJ1-2 and V is TRBV7-3, with 7 bases that match TRBD1. The V gene's germline CDR1 is SGHTA and CDR2 FQGTGA. Trimming cost V 5 bases and J 7 bases; bases outside gene matches: 10. This CDR3 comprises 14 residues. CDR3 loop: CASSANQGEGGYTF. In DNA form, the CDR3 reads TGTGCCAGCAGCGCAAACCAGGGGGAAGGTGGCTACACCTTC.

The V and J genes are TRBV4-2 and TRBJ2-1; 8 bases fit TRBD2. CDR1 and CDR2 from the germline V gene are LGHNA and YNFKEQ. The CDR3 has 17 residues. Unmatched junction bases numbered 9, after V lost 4 bases and J lost 1 base. The CDR3 sequence: CASSPRGSGSSYNEQFF. CDR3 nucleotides: TGTGCCAGCAGCCCCCGGGGGAGCGGGAGTTCCTACAATGAGCAGTTCTTC.

J is TRBJ2-7 and V is TRBV29-1; 8 nucleotides align to TRBD1. Trimming at V came to 6 bases and at J to 0 bases, leaving 4 bases not matched to a gene. The length of the CDR3 is 13 residues. The germline V gene encodes CDR1 SQVTM and CDR2 ANQGSEA. The CDR3 loop reads CSVRTGSSYEQYF. CDR3 bases: TGCAGCGTCCGGACAGGGAGCTCCTACGAGCAGTACTTC.

V and J are TRBV5-1 and TRBJ1-2; D is undetermined. Germline V gene data show CDR1 as SGHRS and CDR2 as YFSETQ. This CDR3 spans 14 amino acids. V was clipped by 0 bases and J by 7 bases, with 13 bases between them. The CDR3 DNA reads as TGCGCCAGCAGCTTGGTTACGTCTAGTGGTGGCTACACCTTC. It yields the protein CASSLVTSSGGYTF.

The chain is built from TRBV27 and TRBJ2-2; D ambiguous. V was cut by 4 bases and J by 5 bases, with 11 bases left in between. Germline lookup yields CDR1 MNHEY and CDR2 SMNVEV (reference sequence). CDR3 size: 14 residues. CDR3 nucleotides: TGTGCCAGCAGTTCACTAATTAATACCGGGGAGCTGTTTTTT. It specifies CASSSLINTGELFF.

The chain recombines TRBV19 with TRBJ2-5; tentative D call: TRBD2 (6 bases). This CDR3 is built from 14 residues. Germline loops: CDR1 LNHDA, CDR2 SQIVND (reference sequence). Trimming stripped 7 bases from V and 3 bases from J, with 15 bases between. CDR3 sequence: CASTARGGEETQYF. Written as DNA, the CDR3 is TGTGCCAGTACCGCACGGGGAGGTGAAGAGACCCAGTACTTC.

The rearrangement joins TRBV18 to TRBJ1-1, with D hard to call. The CDR3 spans 15 residues. Germline lookup yields CDR1 KGHSH and CDR2 LQKENI. V lost 2 bases and J lost 1, with 11 bases in between. In nucleotides, the CDR3 is TGTGCCAGCTCACCAATTCCAGGTACGAACACTGAAGCTTTCTTT. Its translation is CASSPIPGTNTEAFF.

The rearrangement uses TRBV2 and TRBJ1-1, with TRBD1 identical over 9 bases. The CDR3 covers 16 residues. Per germline, CDR1 SNHLY and CDR2 FYNNEI. V lost 5 bases, J lost 10 bases, and 17 bases stayed unmatched. The CDR3, as DNA: TGTGCCAGCAGTTTCTCTCCGGGACAGGGCCCCTTAGGAGCTTTCTTT. Protein: CASSFSPGQGPLGAFF.

The chain recombines TRBV19 with TRBJ2-5, with 9 nucleotides matching TRBD1. This CDR3 spans 17 amino acids. Germline assignment: CDR1 LNHDA and CDR2 SQIVND (reference sequence). The J segment lost 0 bases and the V segment lost 3 bases, leaving 8 bases of the junction unmatched. CDR3 DNA: TGTGCCAGTAGTATCAGGACAGGGGTCCGGTACCAAGAGACCCAGTACTTC. It codes for CASSIRTGVRYQETQYF.

The CDR3 bases are TGCGCCAGCAGCTTGAGTCCGGCCGGGGAGCTGTTTTTT. As protein: CASSLSPAGELFF. The rearrangement joins TRBV5-1 to TRBJ2-2, with no clear D. The V gene lost 1 base and the J gene lost 6 bases, with 7 bases spanning the gap. Germline V gene sequence: CDR1 SGHRS, CDR2 YFSETQ. This CDR3 is built from 13 residues. The full variable domain, its missing parts supplied by reference TRBV5-1 and TRBJ2-2, is KAGVTQTPRYLIKTRGQQVTLSCSPISGHRSVSWYQQTPGQGLQFLFEYFSETQRNKGNFPGRFSGRQFSNSRSEMNVSTLELGDSALYLCASSLSPAGELFFGEGSRLTVL.

The chain is built from TRBV19 and TRBJ1-5; D perhaps matches TRBD1 (5 bases). Germline CDR1 is LNHDA and CDR2 is SQIVND (reference sequence). This CDR3 has 17 amino acids. V lost 2 bases, J lost 2 bases, and 16 bases lay in between. The CDR3 bases are TGTGCCAGTAGTATACAAGGGAATATAGGGGGCAATCAGCCCCAGCATTTT. It yields the protein CASSIQGNIGGNQPQHF.

The chain couples TRBV7-4 to TRBJ2-7; unclear D gene. Trimming removed 8 bases at V and 3 bases at J, with 17 bases between. The CDR3 extends over 14 amino acids. Germline V CDR1 and CDR2: SGHVT, SQSDAQ. Written as DNA, the CDR3 is TGTGCCAGCTTACCCCCTTACGGGTTCTACGAGCAGTACTTC. This sequence encodes CASLPPYGFYEQYF.

V usage is TRBV10-3 and J usage is TRBJ2-5; 11 bases map to TRBD2. The trim removed 11 bases at V and 9 bases at J, leaving 5 bases unmatched. The CDR3 is 11 residues long. The germline CDR1 and CDR2 sequences are ENHRY and SYGVKD. This chain's CDR3 is CAASTSGAQYF. In DNA form, the CDR3 reads TGTGCCGCGTCGACTAGCGGGGCCCAGTACTTC.

The V call is TRBV7-6, the J call TRBJ1-1; a possible D gene is TRBD1 (5 bases). The germline CDR1 and CDR2 sequences are SGHVS and FNYEAQ. The ends were cut back, 6 bases at V and 3 bases at J, with 11 bases in the middle. The CDR3 extends over 13 amino acids. The CDR3 region has the DNA TGTGCCAGCAGTTACAGGACCGACACTGAAGCTTTCTTT. Amino acids: CASSYRTDTEAFF.

V gene TRBV5-1 combines with J gene TRBJ2-5; 7 bases are shared with TRBD1. The CDR3 is 15 residues long. V lost 3 bases, J lost 5 bases, and 10 bases stayed unmatched. Germline lookup yields CDR1 SGHRS and CDR2 YFSETQ. CDR3 region: CASSSTGVLLETQYF. CDR3 bases: TGCGCCAGCAGCTCTACAGGGGTTCTTTTGGAGACCCAGTACTTC.

The genes are TRBV20-1 and TRBJ1-1; D gene unclear. The germline CDR1 and CDR2 sequences are DFQATT and SNEGSKA (reference sequence). This CDR3 spans 11 amino acids. V was pared by 4 bases and J by 1 base, with 4 bases between. The CDR3 bases are TGCAGTGCTAACAGGAACACTGAAGCTTTCTTT. It encodes CSANRNTEAFF.

The chain has TRBV7-2 and TRBJ2-7; 12 nucleotides line up with TRBD2. The CDR3 runs to 18 residues. Trimming removed 3 bases from V and 3 bases from J; junction bases left unmatched: 12. Germline-derived CDR1 and CDR2 are SGHTA and FQGNSA. The CDR3 region is CASSFRTSGAGGYYEQYF. The CDR3 DNA reads TGTGCCAGCAGCTTTCGGACTAGCGGGGCCGGAGGCTACTACGAGCAGTACTTC.

The V and J genes are TRBV19 and TRBJ2-2, with TRBD1 matching over 7 bases. The ends lost 4 bases at V and 4 bases at J; junction bases unmatched: 9. Germline CDR1 and CDR2: LNHDA and SQIVND (reference sequence). This CDR3 has 16 amino acids. For the CDR3, the DNA is TGTGCCAGTAGTAGACAACAGGGGATGAGCACCGGGGAGCTGTTTTTT. As protein: CASSRQQGMSTGELFF.

The chain employs TRBV5-1 and TRBJ1-2, with D maybe TRBD1 (6 bases). The CDR3 is made up of 13 amino acids. Germline values: CDR1 SGHRS, CDR2 YFSETQ. V was shortened by 3 bases and J by 7 bases, with 13 bases between the two germline ends. The CDR3 loop is CASSSNREPGYTF. CDR3 nucleotide sequence: TGCGCCAGCAGCTCCAACAGGGAACCTGGCTACACCTTC.

The chain uses TRBV7-8 and TRBJ1-2; D possibly corresponds to TRBD1 (5 bases). The ends were cut back, 5 bases at V and 2 bases at J, with 9 bases in the middle. Germline CDR1 and CDR2: SGHVS and FQNEAQ. This CDR3 is 13 amino acids long. The CDR3 protein is CASSLTENYGYTF. CDR3 DNA: TGTGCCAGCAGCCTGACAGAGAACTATGGCTACACCTTC.